This passage covers 29 T cell receptor beta chains from one sample sequenced in a study of OX40 agonist ivuxolimab in advanced cancers. Sequencing was performed with immunoSEQ multiplex PCR; in TCRdb, only in-frame clones are kept and a portion is missing. In the table there are some 44,000 clones, 70% to 85% of which are singletons. This specimen was CD4+ or CD8+ T cells sorted from blood, taken in a trial of the OX40 agonist ivuxolimab. These receptors were obtained from an adult with an advanced solid tumor such as melanoma, head and neck, liver or kidney cancer.

This clone was found a few times. The chain employs TRBV9 and TRBJ2-1; no firm D call. The CDR3 spans 16 residues. CDR1 and CDR2 from the germline V gene are SGDLS and YYNGEE. Trimming took off 1 base at V and 0 bases at J, with 11 bases between the two ends. CDR3 bases: TGTGCCAGCAGCGTATCGGGTGGTAGCTCCTACAATGAGCAGTTCTTC. As protein: CASSVSGGSSYNEQFF.

V and J are TRBV21-1 and TRBJ2-1; the table's TRBD2 call for D was not verified on the DNA. TRBV21-1 is an annotated pseudogene. The CDR3 is 18 amino acids. The CDR3 bases are TGTGCCAGCAGCAAAGGGACTAGCGGGAGTCGACGATACAATGAGCAGTTCTTC. Protein product: CASSKGTSGSRRYNEQFF.

The CDR3 region has the DNA TGTGCCAGTAGTAAGAGGCAGACAACTAATGAAAAACTGTTTTTT. It encodes CASSKRQTTNEKLFF. The J gene is TRBJ1-4, the V gene TRBV19, with D unresolved. V dropped 4 bases and J dropped 0 bases, with 9 bases sitting between them. Germline V lookup: CDR1 LNHDA, CDR2 SQIVND (reference sequence). The CDR3 covers 15 residues.

The chain couples TRBV9 to TRBJ1-1; D is ambiguous. Trimming shortened V by 0 bases and J by 6 bases, and 12 bases separated the two germline ends. Germline V gives CDR1 SGDLS, CDR2 YYNGEE. The CDR3 totals 14 residues. CDR3 DNA: TGTGCCAGCAGCGTAGGAGACTTGCGAGCTGAAGCTTTCTTT. Its protein product is CASSVGDLRAEAFF.

This chain uses TRBV27 with TRBJ2-2; TRBD2 matches at 13 bases. CDR1 is MNHEY, CDR2 SMNVEV, per germline (reference sequence). The CDR3 totals 19 residues. The junction had 10 bases not matched to a gene; V was cut back by 4 bases and J by 2 bases. The CDR3 is CASSSGTSGVLRNTGELFF. The CDR3 DNA follows: TGTGCCAGCAGTTCCGGGACTAGCGGGGTACTTCGAAACACCGGGGAGCTGTTTTTT.

This chain uses TRBV30 with TRBJ2-3; 8 bases match TRBD2. The CDR3 spans 15 residues. Germline V lookup: CDR1 GTSNPN, CDR2 SVGIG (reference sequence). J lost 2 bases, V lost 3 bases, and 7 bases had no gene match. The CDR3 DNA sequence: TGTGCCTGGAGAAGGGCGGGAGGTCCCACAGATACGCAGTATTTT. It specifies CAWRRAGGPTDTQYF.

The V and J genes are TRBV27 and TRBJ1-2, with 7 bases matching TRBD1. Germline V CDR1 and CDR2: MNHEY, SMNVEV (reference sequence). The CDR3 is 13 residues long. The V gene end was trimmed by 4 bases and the J gene end by 3 bases; junction bases not matched to a gene: 2. In nucleotides, the CDR3 is TGTGCCAGCAGTTCAGGGGGAGACTATGGCTACACCTTC. Amino acids: CASSSGGDYGYTF.

The V and J genes are TRBV2 and TRBJ2-7, with 12 positions matching TRBD1. The J segment lost 4 bases and the V segment lost 7 bases, leaving 20 bases of the junction unmatched. The CDR3 runs 19 residues. Germline values: CDR1 SNHLY, CDR2 FYNNEI. The CDR3 bases are TGTGCCAGCATATCGATCAATTCCGGGACAGGGGGCGTTGGGTACGAGCAGTACTTC. It is translated as CASISINSGTGGVGYEQYF.

This clone was seen only a few times. V is TRBV27 and J is TRBJ1-1; D is unresolved. The CDR3 totals 16 residues. Trimming shortened V by 0 bases and J by 0 bases, and 11 bases separated the two germline ends. CDR1 is MNHEY, CDR2 SMNVEV, per germline (reference sequence). This chain's CDR3 is CASSLSLVRMNTEAFF. The CDR3 DNA reads as TGTGCCAGCAGTTTATCACTGGTACGAATGAACACTGAAGCTTTCTTT.

The CDR3 loop reads CASSSGQGNEKLFF. The DNA for the CDR3 is TGTGCCAGCTCATCGGGACAGGGGAATGAAAAACTGTTTTTT. The chain is built from TRBV18 and TRBJ1-4; 10 bases map to TRBD1. The V gene end was trimmed by 5 bases and the J gene end by 5 bases; junction bases not matched to a gene: 2. Germline V gives CDR1 KGHSH, CDR2 LQKENI. The CDR3 spans 14 residues. The full variable domain, its missing parts supplied by reference TRBV18 and TRBJ1-4, is NAGVMQNPRHLVRRRGQEARLRCSPMKGHSHVYWYRQLPEEGLKFMVYLQKENIIDESGMPKERFSAEFPKEGPSILRIQQVVRGDSAAYFCASSSGQGNEKLFFGSGTQLSVL.

This chain links TRBV5-4 with TRBJ1-1; 7 positions agree with TRBD1. Germline V gives CDR1 SGHNT, CDR2 YYREEE (reference sequence). V lost 2 bases and J lost 10; bases outside the gene matches: 5. The CDR3 loop spans 12 amino acids. CDR3 in amino acids: CASSFPDRAAFF. As DNA, the CDR3 is TGTGCCAGCAGCTTCCCCGACAGGGCAGCTTTCTTT.

The rearrangement uses TRBV6-1 and TRBJ2-1, with D uncertain. CDR1 MNHNS and CDR2 SASEGT come from the germline V gene. The V gene lost 7 bases and the J gene lost 7 bases, with 11 bases spanning the gap. The CDR3 is 12 amino acids. DNA for the CDR3: TGTGCCAGCACCCCCGGAGCGAATGAGCAGTTCTTC. Its protein product is CASTPGANEQFF.

This chain uses TRBV7-2 with TRBJ1-2; D is unresolved. V lost 1 base, J lost 5 bases, and 2 bases lay in between. The CDR3 runs to 11 residues. CDR1 and CDR2 (germline): SGHTA, FQGNSA. CDR3 bases: TGTGCCAGCAGCTTAGAATATGGCTACACCTTC. Its protein is CASSLEYGYTF.

In its sample, this clone was seen a few times. V and J are TRBV7-8 and TRBJ2-5; D gene ambiguous. The V gene lost 0 bases and the J gene lost 4 bases, with 3 bases spanning the gap. CDR1 and CDR2 from the germline V gene are SGHVS and FQNEAQ. The CDR3 loop spans 12 amino acids. The CDR3 region is CASSLAAETQYF. The CDR3 nucleotides read TGTGCCAGCAGCTTAGCGGCAGAGACCCAGTACTTC.

The rearrangement uses TRBV15 and TRBJ1-2; D is uncertain. The CDR3 sequence is 13 residues long. Per germline, CDR1 LNHNV and CDR2 YYDKDF (reference sequence). Trimming took 0 bases from V and 1 from J, leaving 3 bases between them. The CDR3: CATSRDGNYGYTF. The CDR3 region has the DNA TGTGCCACCAGCAGAGACGGTAACTATGGCTACACCTTC. The full variable domain, rest sourced from reference TRBV15 and TRBJ1-2, is DAMVIQNPRYQVTQFGKPVTLSCSQTLNHNVMYWYQQKSSQAPKLLFHYYDKDFNNEADTPDNFQSRRPNTSFCFLDIRSPGLGDTAMYLCATSRDGNYGYTFGSGTRLTVV.

The rearrangement links TRBV15 to TRBJ1-5; 10 bases fit TRBD1. The V gene end was trimmed by 0 bases and the J gene end by 5 bases; junction bases not matched to a gene: 4. CDR1 is LNHNV, CDR2 YYDKDF, per germline (reference sequence). The CDR3 is 16 amino acids. CDR3 sequence: CATSRDWGTGDQPQHF. The CDR3 DNA sequence: TGTGCCACCAGCAGAGATTGGGGGACAGGGGATCAGCCCCAGCATTTT.

The chain combines TRBV15 with TRBJ1-4; 7 positions agree with TRBD1. There are 15 residues in the CDR3. J gave up 4 bases and V 4 bases, and 6 bases lay outside the gene matches. The germline gives CDR1 LNHNV, CDR2 YYDKDF (reference sequence). CDR3 coding DNA: TGTGCCACCAGCACGACAGGGACGGGTAATGAAAAACTGTTTTTT. It specifies CATSTTGTGNEKLFF.

The chain is built from TRBV7-2 and TRBJ1-5, with D possibly being TRBD1 (5 bases). Per germline, CDR1 SGHTA and CDR2 FQGNSA. CDR3 size: 13 residues. Trimming removed 6 bases at V and 5 bases at J, with 11 bases between. Written as DNA, the CDR3 is TGTGCCAGCAGTTACCCAGGGCATCAGCCCCAGCATTTT. As protein: CASSYPGHQPQHF.

The chain combines TRBV20-1 with TRBJ1-1; tentative D call: TRBD1 (5 bases). V shed 1 base and J shed 8 bases, with 8 bases lying between them. Germline values: CDR1 DFQATT, CDR2 SNEGSKA (reference sequence). The CDR3 is 11 amino acids. CDR3 loop: CSARVGGEAFF. CDR3 sequence (DNA): TGCAGTGCTAGAGTGGGGGGGGAAGCTTTCTTT.

The gene calls are TRBV28 and TRBJ1-1, with 8 bases identical to TRBD1. This CDR3 is built from 14 residues. The V segment lost 4 bases and the J segment 10 bases; nucleotides outside the gene matches: 11. CDR1 is MDHEN and CDR2 is SYDVKM in the germline V gene. The CDR3 loop is CASSSSRGLHSAFF. CDR3 nucleotide sequence: TGTGCCAGCAGTTCCTCCAGGGGGCTTCACTCAGCTTTCTTT.

The chain joins TRBV19 to TRBJ2-4, with D maybe TRBD2 (6 bases). In germline, CDR1 is LNHDA, CDR2 SQIVND (reference sequence). Trimming cost V 3 bases and J 0 bases, with 18 bases left between them. There are 18 residues in the CDR3. The CDR3 region has the DNA TGTGCCAGTAGTATCGGGTGGCGGGGACGACTAGCCAAAAACATTCAGTACTTC. This translates into CASSIGWRGRLAKNIQYF.

This chain uses TRBV5-5 with TRBJ1-1, with no clear D. Germline V lookup: CDR1 SGHKS, CDR2 YYEKEE (reference sequence). The CDR3 contains 13 residues. Trimming left V 2 bases short and J 8 bases short, with 13 bases between. CDR3 region: CASSLLGFSEAFF. CDR3 DNA sequence: TGTGCCAGCAGCTTATTAGGGTTTTCAGAAGCTTTCTTT.

Concerning this clone itself: This sample includes further DNA sequences coding for the same CDR3. The V gene is TRBV27, the J gene TRBJ1-5, with D tentatively TRBD1 (6 bases). In germline, CDR1 is MNHEY, CDR2 SMNVEV (reference sequence). CDR3 length: 15 residues. V was cut by 3 bases and J by 0 bases, with 9 bases left in between. Written as DNA, the CDR3 is TGTGCCAGCAGTTTCAACAGGGATAGCAATCAGCCCCAGCATTTT. Translation gives CASSFNRDSNQPQHF.

This chain uses TRBV10-3 with TRBJ2-7, with D unresolved. Trimming cost V 0 bases and J 0 bases, with 6 bases left between them. Germline V CDR1 and CDR2: ENHRY, SYGVKD. The CDR3 has 14 amino acids. CDR3 sequence: CAISESSGSYEQYF. DNA of the CDR3: TGTGCCATCAGTGAGTCGTCGGGCTCCTACGAGCAGTACTTC.

This chain links TRBV6-5 with TRBJ2-3; D is uncertain. This CDR3 is 14 amino acids long. The V gene's germline CDR1 is MNHEY and CDR2 SVGAGI. Deletions cut 5 bases from V and 2 bases from J, with 11 bases between. The CDR3 region has the DNA TGTGCCAGCAGTCCAGTTGGGCTCACAGATACGCAGTATTTT. Translated, it gives CASSPVGLTDTQYF.

This clone was observed a handful of times. The V and J genes are TRBV6-6 and TRBJ1-2, with a tentative D call TRBD1 (5 bases). CDR1 is MNHNY, CDR2 SVGAGI, per germline (reference sequence). The CDR3 covers 12 residues. Trimming shortened V by 10 bases and J by 8 bases, and 17 bases separated the two germline ends. For the CDR3, the DNA is TGTGCCATCAGGGCCTCCGCGGAGGGCTACACCTTC. Translating gives CAIRASAEGYTF.

The chain is built from TRBV4-3 and TRBJ2-7, with TRBD2 matching 8 bases. Per the germline V gene, CDR1 is LGHNA and CDR2 is YSLEER. This CDR3 is 20 amino acids long. The V and J ends lost 1 base and 6 bases, in that order; junction bases with no gene match: 23. In DNA form, the CDR3 reads TGCGCCAGCAGCCAAGCTCCCCCCGGGGCGGGGGGCCCCGCGGCGGGCGAGCAGTACTTC. Amino acid sequence: CASSQAPPGAGGPAAGEQYF.

This sequence joins TRBV5-4 and TRBJ1-1, with 9 bases identical to TRBD1. Germline CDR1 is SGHNT and CDR2 is YYREEE (reference sequence). J lost 4 bases, V lost 4 bases, and 2 bases had no gene match. This CDR3 spans 13 amino acids. This chain's CDR3 is CASSRQGGTEAFF. For the CDR3, the DNA is TGTGCCAGCAGCCGACAGGGGGGCACTGAAGCTTTCTTT.

This sequence joins TRBV5-1 and TRBJ2-2; 7 bases line up with TRBD1. This CDR3 region has 17 residues. The germline CDR1 and CDR2 sequences are SGHRS and YFSETQ. The junction had 9 bases not matched to a gene; V was cut back by 4 bases and J by 0 bases. The CDR3 protein is CASSKVITGANTGELFF. The CDR3 coding sequence is TGCGCCAGCAGCAAAGTAATTACAGGGGCGAACACCGGGGAGCTGTTTTTT. Looking up the rest from reference TRBV5-1 and TRBJ2-2 gives the full variable domain: KAGVTQTPRYLIKTRGQQVTLSCSPISGHRSVSWYQQTPGQGLQFLFEYFSETQRNKGNFPGRFSGRQFSNSRSEMNVSTLELGDSALYLCASSKVITGANTGELFFGEGSRLTVL.